The count of the clone carrying this T cell receptor beta chain is one. In germline, CDR1 is MNHEY, CDR2 SVGAGI. This CDR3 spans 13 amino acids. V dropped 0 bases and J dropped 7; count of bases not matched to a gene: 2. This entry is derived from a study of blood T cell repertoires in COVID-19. Using immunoSEQ multiplex PCR, the repertoire was profiled, and TCRdb retains in-frame clones only, with some absent. The sample consists of under 350,000 clones, 85% to 90% of them appearing once. The sequenced sample was peripheral blood. The receptor comes from a man aged 35-49 years with acute or convalescent COVID-19. This chain uses TRBV6-5 with TRBJ1-2, with 7 bases that match TRBD1. The CDR3 here is CASSYSTGSGYTF. Written as DNA, the CDR3 is TGTGCCAGCAGTTACTCGACAGGGTCTGGCTACACCTTC.